Each of the 15 T cell receptor beta chains below was sequenced from the same sample in a study of cytomegalovirus exposure and HLA in healthy donors. Vbeta (60) and Jbeta (13) primers were used in the PCR. The data were produced by immunoSEQ multiplex PCR, yet TCRdb's version contains in-frame clones alone and is incomplete. The data show more than 60,000 clones, about 78% seen once. Sample: PBMCs. The receptors stem from a woman in her thirties or forties in good health and CMV-seropositive.

This clone has only a few counts. The gene calls are TRBV5-5 and TRBJ2-7; TRBD2 agrees at 13 bases. CDR1 is SGHKS and CDR2 is YYEKEE in the germline V gene (reference sequence). J was trimmed by 4 bases and V by 4 bases; bases with no gene match: 5. CDR3 length: 15 amino acids. CDR3 sequence (DNA): TGTGCCAGCAGCCCAACTAGCGGGGGGGCGTACGAGCAGTACTTC. This translates into CASSPTSGGAYEQYF.

The V and J genes are TRBV12-2 and TRBJ1-1; the table gives TRBD1 as D, unverified against the DNA. TRBV12-2 is noted as a pseudogene. This CDR3 contains 14 residues. The CDR3 region is CASRSRGRNTEAFF. As DNA, the CDR3 is TGTGCAAGTCGCTCTAGGGGTCGGAACACTGAAGCTTTCTTT.

V gene TRBV10-3 combines with J gene TRBJ2-3, with 10 bases matching TRBD1. Trimming removed 6 bases from V and 4 bases from J; junction bases left unmatched: 13. CDR1 and CDR2 from the germline V gene are ENHRY and SYGVKD. The CDR3 has 17 residues. The CDR3 DNA follows: TGTGCCATCAGCGGAACATTGGGACAGGGGTTTGCAGATACGCAGTATTTT. This codes for CAISGTLGQGFADTQYF.

In its sample, this clone was seen a few times. This chain connects TRBV6-1 to TRBJ2-1, with D perhaps TRBD2 (5 bases). The V end was cut by 4 bases, the J end by 0 bases, with 10 bases between. The CDR3 loop spans 15 amino acids. CDR1 is MNHNS and CDR2 is SASEGT in the germline V gene. CDR3 in amino acids: CASSAVGGSYNEQFF. In nucleotides, the CDR3 is TGTGCCAGCAGTGCCGTCGGAGGCTCCTACAATGAGCAGTTCTTC.

This chain uses TRBV5-1 with TRBJ2-5, with a possible D match to TRBD2 (6 bases). The DNA end favors TRBJ2-7, so the J call may be wrong. Germline V gene data show CDR1 as SGHRS and CDR2 as YFSETQ. The CDR3 is 16 amino acids. This chain's CDR3 is CASRSKSEGSSYEQYF. The DNA for the CDR3 is TGCGCCAGCAGATCAAAATCGGAGGGTAGCTCCTACGAGCAGTACTTC.

This chain uses TRBV7-2 with TRBJ2-7; TRBD2 matches 7 bases. This CDR3 has 15 residues. The junction had 5 bases not matched to a gene; V was cut back by 1 base and J by 2 bases. Germline CDR1 SGHTA, CDR2 FQGNSA. CDR3 protein: CASSLDGTTTYEQYF. CDR3 in DNA: TGTGCCAGCAGCTTAGATGGGACTACCACCTACGAGCAGTACTTC.

This clone was counted once. The chain is built from TRBV11-2 and TRBJ2-7; 9 nucleotides agree with TRBD1. The V gene end was trimmed by 4 bases and the J gene end by 4 bases; junction bases not matched to a gene: 5. Germline lookup yields CDR1 SGHAT and CDR2 FQNNGV. CDR3 size: 14 residues. The CDR3 spells CASSSGTGWYEQYF. In nucleotides, the CDR3 is TGTGCCAGCAGCTCCGGGACAGGGTGGTACGAGCAGTACTTC.

V gene TRBV6-1 combines with J gene TRBJ2-1; no clear D gene. Germline loops: CDR1 MNHNS, CDR2 SASEGT. The CDR3 covers 14 residues. Trimming stripped 2 bases from V and 8 bases from J, with 13 bases between. This chain's CDR3 is CASSEHPGRDEQFF. In DNA form, the CDR3 reads TGTGCCAGCAGTGAACATCCGGGTAGAGATGAGCAGTTCTTC.

CDR3 in DNA: TGTGCCAGCAGCGTAGTAAGCACAGATACGCAGTATTTT. Protein sequence: CASSVVSTDTQYF. J is TRBJ2-3 and V is TRBV9, with D unclear. The length of the CDR3 is 13 residues. Germline-derived CDR1 and CDR2 are SGDLS and YYNGEE. V lost 0 bases and J lost 0, with 2 bases in between.

Regarding this clone: The sample holds other DNA sequences that translate to the same CDR3. The rearrangement uses TRBV10-3 and TRBJ2-7, with a tentative D call TRBD1 (6 bases). The germline gives CDR1 ENHRY, CDR2 SYGVKD. The CDR3 runs to 13 residues. V dropped 0 bases and J dropped 7 bases, with 10 bases sitting between them. CDR3 in amino acids: CAISESQGREQYF. For the CDR3, the DNA is TGTGCCATCAGTGAGTCACAGGGTCGAGAGCAGTACTTC.

This clone was observed a few times. The chain joins TRBV13 to TRBJ2-7, with 8 bases identical to TRBD1. The germline CDR1 and CDR2 sequences are PRHDT and FYEKMQ (reference sequence). V was pared by 1 base and J by 0 bases, with 8 bases of the junction left unmatched. There are 17 residues in the CDR3. The CDR3 bases are TGTGCCAGCAGCTTAGAAGGGACAGGAAATAGCTCCTACGAGCAGTACTTC. As protein: CASSLEGTGNSSYEQYF. Based on the CDR3 plus reference TRBV13 and TRBJ2-7, the full variable domain is AAGVIQSPRHLIKEKRETATLKCYPIPRHDTVYWYQQGPGQDPQFLISFYEKMQSDKGSIPDRFSAQQFSDYHSELNMSSLELGDSALYFCASSLEGTGNSSYEQYFGPGTRLTVT.

This chain connects TRBV7-2 to TRBJ1-5; TRBD1 is a possible D gene (6 bases). CDR1 and CDR2 from the germline V gene are SGHTA and FQGNSA. The CDR3 sequence is 14 residues long. V lost 1 base, J lost 3 bases, and 7 bases lay in between. In DNA, the CDR3 is TGTGCCAGCAGCTTAGACAGGGTCAATCAGCCCCAGCATTTT. It translates to CASSLDRVNQPQHF. The full variable domain, its missing parts supplied by reference TRBV7-2 and TRBJ1-5, is GAGVSQSPSNKVTEKGKDVELRCDPISGHTALYWYRQSLGQGLEFLIYFQGNSAPDKSGLPSDRFSAERTGGSVSTLTIQRTQQEDSAVYLCASSLDRVNQPQHFGDGTRLSIL.

The chain employs TRBV14 and TRBJ1-3; D gene ambiguous. The ends were cut back, 5 bases at V and 8 bases at J, with 10 bases in the middle. This CDR3 has 12 residues. Germline CDR1 reads SGHDN; CDR2 reads FVKESK. The CDR3 loop reads CASSATLYTIYF. DNA for the CDR3: TGTGCCAGCAGCGCGACTCTATACACCATATATTTT.

This chain joins TRBV7-2 and TRBJ2-7; weak D call: TRBD2 (7 bases). The V gene's germline CDR1 is SGHTA and CDR2 FQGNSA. Trimming shortened V by 6 bases and J by 6 bases, and 21 bases separated the two germline ends. This CDR3 has 15 residues. CDR3 bases: TGTGCCAGCAGACAAAACGGGGGGCTCACCCCCGAGCAGTACTTC. Translation gives CASRQNGGLTPEQYF.

CDR3 bases: TGTGCCAGCAGTTCCAGGGGGCTTTCCTCCTACGAGCAGTACTTC. Translation gives CASSSRGLSSYEQYF. This chain joins TRBV27 and TRBJ2-7; TRBD1 matches 8 bases. Germline trimming cut 4 bases from V and 0 bases from J; bases unmatched to any gene: 5. Looked up from germline, CDR1 is MNHEY and CDR2 is SMNVEV (reference sequence). The CDR3 has 15 residues.